The next 30 T cell receptor beta chains were all read from a single sample in a study of cytomegalovirus exposure and HLA in healthy donors. PCR primers comprised 60 Vbeta and 13 Jbeta primers. Repertoires were generated with immunoSEQ multiplex PCR, while TCRdb's copy carries only in-frame clones and drops some. The table includes 90,000 to 100,000 clones, less than 80% detected once. Sequences were obtained from PBMCs. Receptors were obtained from a boy aged 5 to 17 in good health and CMV-seropositive.

V and J are TRBV13 and TRBJ1-5; D perhaps matches TRBD1 (6 bases). The CDR3 has 15 amino acids. V was cut by 3 bases and J by 6 bases, with 15 bases left in between. In germline, CDR1 is PRHDT, CDR2 FYEKMQ (reference sequence). The CDR3 sequence: CASSFSRGRGQPQHF. CDR3 nucleotides: TGTGCCAGCAGCTTCTCCAGGGGCAGGGGTCAGCCCCAGCATTTT.

This clone was observed once. The chain has TRBV7-2 and TRBJ2-3, with TRBD2 matching over 10 bases. This CDR3 has 17 amino acids. J gave up 3 bases and V 1 base, and 7 bases lay outside the gene matches. The V gene's germline CDR1 is SGHTA and CDR2 FQGNSA. CDR3 nucleotide sequence: TGTGCCAGCAGCTTAGTAATGACTAGCGGGTCAACAGATACGCAGTATTTT. This codes for CASSLVMTSGSTDTQYF.

The sample holds a few counts of this clone. V gene TRBV7-2 combines with J gene TRBJ2-2; 14 bases are a match to TRBD2. The V and J ends lost 5 bases and 4 bases, in that order; junction bases with no gene match: 9. The V gene's germline CDR1 is SGHTA and CDR2 FQGNSA. The CDR3 length is 18 residues. The CDR3 sequence: CASSARLAGGVGTGELFF. CDR3 nucleotides: TGTGCCAGCAGCGCGCGACTAGCGGGAGGGGTAGGCACCGGGGAGCTGTTTTTT.

The chain combines TRBV10-2 with TRBJ1-5; D not certain. Between the trimmed V and J ends, which lost 4 bases and 4 bases, there was a span of 14 bases. Germline assignment: CDR1 WSHSY and CDR2 SAAADI. The CDR3 spans 15 residues. Here the CDR3 reads CASSALPVSNQPQHF. The CDR3 DNA follows: TGCGCCAGCAGTGCCCTGCCGGTATCGAATCAGCCCCAGCATTTT.

This clone was detected only a few times. The genes are TRBV5-1 and TRBJ2-7; the D gene is possibly TRBD2 (7 bases). CDR3 length: 17 amino acids. Trimming pared 1 base from V and 7 bases from J, leaving 24 bases between. CDR1 SGHRS and CDR2 YFSETQ come from the germline V gene. The CDR3 spells CASSLLLGGQSLREQYF. CDR3 nucleotide sequence: TGCGCCAGCAGCTTGCTGCTGGGGGGGCAGAGTCTACGGGAGCAGTACTTC.

The V call is TRBV6-1, the J call TRBJ2-7, with D possibly matching TRBD1 (6 bases). V was clipped by 6 bases and J by 0 bases, with 15 bases between them. Germline V gene data show CDR1 as MNHNS and CDR2 as SASEGT. The CDR3 is 15 amino acids. CDR3 residues: CASRLSGQSSYEQYF. CDR3 DNA: TGTGCCAGCAGGCTGTCAGGACAGAGCTCCTACGAGCAGTACTTC.

The rearrangement links TRBV21-1 to TRBJ2-1; TRBD2, the table's D call, was not compared with the DNA. TRBV21-1 is termed a pseudogene. The CDR3 length is 9 residues. CDR3 amino acids: CARLKEQFF. The CDR3 DNA reads TGTGCCAGACTCAAAGAGCAGTTCTTC.

This rearrangement joins TRBV27 to TRBJ1-1; D call uncertain. Germline values: CDR1 MNHEY, CDR2 SMNVEV (reference sequence). The CDR3 has 11 residues. The V end lost 4 bases, the J end lost 5 bases, and 5 bases lay between the germline ends. The DNA of the CDR3 is TGTGCCAGCAGTTCAGGAACTGAAGCTTTCTTT. It yields the protein CASSSGTEAFF.

The chain has TRBV30 and TRBJ1-2, with unresolved D. Germline V gene sequence: CDR1 GTSNPN, CDR2 SVGIG (reference sequence). Trimming left V 2 bases short and J 4 bases short, with 11 bases between. CDR3 length equals 13 residues. In DNA form, the CDR3 reads TGTGCCTGGAGTCCACCTCAGATCTATGGCTACACCTTC. It translates to CAWSPPQIYGYTF.

This chain joins TRBV9 and TRBJ1-1; D possibly corresponds to TRBD1 (5 bases). CDR3 size: 15 residues. Germline V CDR1 and CDR2: SGDLS, YYNGEE. The V gene lost 0 bases and the J gene lost 5 bases, with 14 bases spanning the gap. CDR3 sequence reads: CASSVEGRGITEAFF. The CDR3, as DNA: TGTGCCAGCAGCGTAGAGGGGCGGGGTATAACTGAAGCTTTCTTT.

V and J are TRBV5-1 and TRBJ1-3, with D possibly TRBD1 on 5 matching bases. The CDR3 runs 15 residues. The ends were cut back, 2 bases at V and 4 bases at J, with 13 bases in the middle. CDR1 is SGHRS and CDR2 is YFSETQ in the germline V gene. The CDR3 DNA reads as TGCGCCAGCAGCTTTGGGCAGGGTGGAGGAAACACCATATATTTT. Protein sequence: CASSFGQGGGNTIYF.

The chain links TRBV27 to TRBJ2-1; 7 bases line up with TRBD1. Per germline, CDR1 MNHEY and CDR2 SMNVEV (reference sequence). Trimming removed 9 bases from V and 2 bases from J; junction bases left unmatched: 10. The CDR3 is 15 residues long. The CDR3: CASDPGTDPYNEQFF. The CDR3 DNA reads TGTGCCAGTGATCCCGGGACAGACCCCTACAATGAGCAGTTCTTC.

The V gene is TRBV15, the J gene TRBJ2-5, with D possibly TRBD2 on 7 matching bases. CDR1 and CDR2 from the germline V gene are LNHNV and YYDKDF (reference sequence). The CDR3 is 14 residues long. The V and J ends lost 5 bases and 4 bases respectively, with 14 bases between them. The CDR3 spells CATSRPGGGETQYF. CDR3 DNA: TGTGCCACCAGCCGGCCGGGGGGCGGAGAGACCCAGTACTTC.

This clone was seen a few times. CDR3 residues: CASSRGLASYEQYF. The CDR3 region has the DNA TGTGCCAGCAGCCGCGGACTAGCGTCTTACGAGCAGTACTTC. V is TRBV5-6 and J is TRBJ2-7; 9 bases are shared with TRBD2. The trim removed 4 bases at V and 4 bases at J, leaving 6 bases unmatched. Germline values: CDR1 SGHDT, CDR2 YYEEEE. The CDR3 covers 14 residues.

CDR3 DNA: TGTGCCAGTAGAGACCGGACAGCAACTGAAGCTTTCTTT. It codes for CASRDRTATEAFF. The gene calls are TRBV19 and TRBJ1-1, with a weak D call TRBD1 (6 bases). CDR1 and CDR2 (germline): LNHDA, SQIVND (reference sequence). V was cut by 6 bases and J by 5 bases, with 13 bases left in between. The CDR3 consists of 13 residues. The full variable domain, in which reference TRBV19 and TRBJ1-1 provide the parts outside the CDR3, is DGGITQSPKYLFRKEGQNVTLSCEQNLNHDAMYWYRQDPGQGLRLIYYSQIVNDFQKGDIAEGYSVSREKKESFPLTVTSAQKNPTAFYLCASRDRTATEAFFGQGTRLTVV.

The chain joins TRBV10-2 to TRBJ1-5; D might be TRBD1 (5 bases). From germline, CDR1 is WSHSY and CDR2 SAAADI. The CDR3 runs to 14 residues. The V and J ends lost 6 bases and 11 bases respectively, with 20 bases between them. The CDR3 protein is CASSDSIFAWAQHF. The CDR3 DNA follows: TGCGCCAGCAGCGACAGTATCTTTGCATGGGCCCAGCATTTT.

CDR3 loop: CAWSTEYGTQYF. The CDR3 nucleotides read TGTGCCTGGAGTACCGAGTACGGTACGCAGTATTTT. This sequence joins TRBV30 and TRBJ2-3; no definite D call. The germline V and J ends were trimmed by 2 bases and 8 bases, with 11 bases remaining between them. This CDR3 contains 12 residues. CDR1 and CDR2 from the germline V gene are GTSNPN and SVGIG (reference sequence).

In its sample, this clone was seen a few times. The chain has TRBV6-6 and TRBJ1-2; 10 nucleotides match TRBD1. Germline values: CDR1 MNHNY, CDR2 SVGAGI (reference sequence). CDR3 length equals 16 residues. The V gene end was trimmed by 1 base and the J gene end by 7 bases; junction bases not matched to a gene: 9. The CDR3 DNA reads TGTGCCAGCAGTTACTTCCGGACAGGGGGGACCTTTGGCTACACCTTC. Its translation is CASSYFRTGGTFGYTF.

CDR3 bases: TGTGCCTGGATTAGTGCTGGGAGGAGCACTGAAGCTTTCTTT. Protein: CAWISAGRSTEAFF. The chain couples TRBV30 to TRBJ1-1; D is ambiguous. Germline CDR1 GTSNPN, CDR2 SVGIG (reference sequence). Trimming took 4 bases from V and 4 from J, leaving 16 bases between them. The CDR3 sequence is 14 residues long.

This clone was detected only a few times. The chain combines TRBV7-9 with TRBJ1-2; D remains ambiguous. Germline CDR1 reads SEHNR; CDR2 reads FQNEAQ (reference sequence). The CDR3 is 13 amino acids. With 0 bases removed from V and 7 bases from J, the gap between germline ends came to 9 bases. CDR3 sequence reads: CASSLASPRGYTF. For the CDR3, the DNA is TGTGCCAGCAGCTTAGCCTCTCCGCGTGGCTACACCTTC.

The chain carries TRBV29-1 and TRBJ2-5; TRBD1 aligns across 7 bases. The CDR3 is 12 amino acids. The V gene end was trimmed by 6 bases and the J gene end by 11 bases; junction bases not matched to a gene: 12. Germline-derived CDR1 and CDR2 are SQVTM and ANQGSEA. This CDR3 is CSVTDRLRKQYF. The CDR3 DNA is TGCAGCGTCACGGACAGGCTGAGGAAGCAGTACTTC.

This clone occurred a few times. J is TRBJ1-3 and V is TRBV7-2; D is perhaps TRBD1 (5 bases). Germline V CDR1 and CDR2: SGHTA, FQGNSA. CDR3 size: 14 residues. V lost 3 bases and J 4 bases, leaving 10 bases between the germline ends. The CDR3 is CASSFRAAGNTIYF. Here the CDR3 DNA reads TGTGCCAGCAGCTTCAGGGCGGCCGGAAACACCATATATTTT. Variable domain in full (rest from reference TRBV7-2 and TRBJ1-3): GAGVSQSPSNKVTEKGKDVELRCDPISGHTALYWYRQSLGQGLEFLIYFQGNSAPDKSGLPSDRFSAERTGGSVSTLTIQRTQQEDSAVYLCASSFRAAGNTIYFGEGSWLTVV.

This clone is a singleton in its sample. The chain employs TRBV7-9 and TRBJ2-1, with TRBD2 matching 9 bases. Trimming at V came to 1 base and at J to 5 bases, leaving 3 bases not matched to a gene. The CDR3 sequence is 15 residues long. Germline V gives CDR1 SEHNR, CDR2 FQNEAQ (reference sequence). CDR3: CASSLVLAGNNEQFF. Here the CDR3 DNA reads TGTGCCAGCAGCTTAGTCCTAGCGGGAAACAATGAGCAGTTCTTC.

This chain connects TRBV21-1 to TRBJ2-2; TRBD1 is the table's D call and was not checked against the DNA. TRBV21-1 is assigned pseudogene status. The CDR3 is made up of 12 amino acids. CDR3 coding DNA: TGTGCCATACGACAAGGTCTAGGGGAGCTGTTTTTT. Protein: CAIRQGLGELFF.

This clone was observed a handful of times. This chain uses TRBV30 with TRBJ1-2, with no clear D. CDR3 length: 11 residues. Germline CDR1 and CDR2: GTSNPN and SVGIG (reference sequence). Deletions cut 4 bases from V and 3 bases from J, with 6 bases between. The CDR3 loop is CAWTGDYGYTF. In nucleotides, the CDR3 is TGTGCCTGGACCGGAGACTATGGCTACACCTTC. Filled out from reference TRBV30 and TRBJ1-2, the complete variable domain reads SQTIHQWPATLVQPVGSPLSLECTVEGTSNPNLYWYRQAAGRGLQLLFYSVGIGQISSEVPQNLSASRPQDRQFILSSKKLLLSDSGFYLCAWTGDYGYTFGSGTRLTVV.

In DNA form, the CDR3 reads TGTGCCAGTAGTGGCGGGACCCGCGCTTCTGGGGCCAACGTCCTGACTTTC. It translates to CASSGGTRASGANVLTF. The chain has TRBV19 and TRBJ2-6; a possible D gene is TRBD2 (6 bases). This CDR3 has 17 residues. Germline V gene lookup returns CDR1 LNHDA and CDR2 SQIVND (reference sequence). V gave up 5 bases and J gave up 1 base, with 15 bases separating them.

The V gene is TRBV5-1, the J gene TRBJ2-3, with 7 bases identical to TRBD1. V was clipped by 4 bases and J by 2 bases; unmatched bases: 4. The length of the CDR3 is 14 residues. Germline V CDR1 and CDR2: SGHRS, YFSETQ. The CDR3 coding sequence is TGCGCCAGCAGCCCGGGACAGAACACAGATACGCAGTATTTT. Its translation: CASSPGQNTDTQYF.

The gene calls are TRBV5-4 and TRBJ2-2, with D perhaps TRBD2 (6 bases). The germline V gene has CDR1 SGHNT and CDR2 YYREEE (reference sequence). V was trimmed by 4 bases and J by 5 bases, leaving 15 bases between them. This CDR3 has 15 amino acids. The CDR3 here is CASSPRTSLTGELFF. In nucleotides, the CDR3 is TGTGCCAGCAGCCCACGAACTAGCTTGACCGGGGAGCTGTTTTTT.

This chain connects TRBV7-2 to TRBJ2-2; 7 bases align to TRBD1. The CDR3 has 14 amino acids. The V gene's germline CDR1 is SGHTA and CDR2 FQGNSA. J was trimmed by 5 bases and V by 5 bases; bases with no gene match: 5. In DNA, the CDR3 is TGTGCCAGCAGCCCGGACAGGTGGACCGGGGAGCTGTTTTTT. Translation gives CASSPDRWTGELFF.

The sample holds a few counts of this clone. This chain joins TRBV2 and TRBJ2-7; a weak D match, TRBD1 (6 bases). The CDR3 has 14 residues. The germline V gene encodes CDR1 SNHLY and CDR2 FYNNEI. Trimming took off 8 bases at V and 0 bases at J, with 14 bases between the two ends. The CDR3 spells CASAPRDNSYEQYF. The CDR3 bases are TGTGCCAGCGCCCCCCGGGACAACTCCTACGAGCAGTACTTC. Full variable domain (missing parts from reference TRBV2 and TRBJ2-7): EPEVTQTPSHQVTQMGQEVILRCVPISNHLYFYWYRQILGQKVEFLVSFYNNEISEKSEIFDDQFSVERPDGSNFTLKIRSTKLEDSAMYFCASAPRDNSYEQYFGPGTRLTVT.